These 4 T cell receptor beta chains came from one sample sequenced in a study of T cells after yellow fever vaccination. TCRdb re-derived calls from the 5' RACE reads in MiXCR, one entry per CDR3 protein. The sample shows hundreds of thousands of distinct CDR3 sequences, 17% of them seen only once. The sequencing used PBMCs, collected less than 6 days after the first yellow fever vaccination. These receptors were collected from a man younger than 35 who received the YFV17D yellow fever vaccine.

This clonotype was picked up a small number of times. The genes are TRBV12-5 and TRBJ2-1, with D possibly being TRBD2 (5 bases). This CDR3 region has 14 residues. In germline, CDR1 is LGHNT, CDR2 FRNRAP. Trimming removed 7 bases at V and 0 bases at J, with 10 bases between. This CDR3 reads CASVRTPSYNEQFF. For the CDR3, the DNA is TGTGCTAGTGTCCGGACTCCCTCCTACAATGAGCAGTTCTTC.

The V call is TRBV7-3, the J call TRBJ2-2; TRBD2 might be the D (6 bases). The ends were cut back, 8 bases at V and 4 bases at J, with 14 bases in the middle. Per germline, CDR1 SGHTA and CDR2 FQGTGA. The CDR3 runs 14 residues. CDR3 loop: CASRREGSTGELFF. CDR3 DNA: TGTGCCAGCCGGAGGGAAGGGAGCACCGGGGAGCTGTTTTTT.

The V call is TRBV6-2 or TRBV6-3, the J call TRBJ2-7; TRBD1 agrees at 7 bases. CDR3 length: 12 amino acids. V lost 8 bases and J lost 4; bases outside the gene matches: 5. Germline V gene lookup returns CDR1 MNHEY and CDR2 SVGEGT. CDR3 sequence reads: CASGDSAYEQYF. The CDR3 DNA is TGTGCCAGCGGGGACAGCGCATACGAGCAGTACTTC.

There are a few counts of this clonotype. The V gene is TRBV7-3, the J gene TRBJ2-2; 8 bases are a match to TRBD2. The V and J ends lost 2 bases and 5 bases, in that order; junction bases with no gene match: 4. CDR1 is SGHTA, CDR2 FQGTGA, per germline. The CDR3 spans 15 residues. As DNA, the CDR3 is TGTGCCAGCAGCTTACGGGGGGGCCGGACCGGGGAGCTGTTTTTT. Its translation is CASSLRGGRTGELFF.